This is a list of T cell receptor beta chains from one sample in a study of shared clonotypes between healthy human individuals. The assay was immunoSEQ multiplex PCR, and TCRdb's table has in-frame clones only and misses some. The sample lists approximately 2,000,000 clones; less than 95% were seen once. The specimen sequenced was naive CD4+ T cells from PBMCs. The receptors stem from a man between 18 and 29 years old in good health. Some clones in this sample may be carry-over from other donors' samples. Both conserved end residues are part of each CDR3. The D gene is left open where the match is weak. Not every row has a clone size; where given, it reads once, few, many or a size class.

clone size,D gene,V gene,J gene,CDR3 DNA,CDR3 protein
NA,TRBD2,TRBV5-1,TRBJ2-5,TGCGCCAGCAGCTTACCACCTCAGACGAGCGGGGGGATGGGGGAGACCCAGTACTTC,CASSLPPQTSGGMGETQYF
NA,NA,TRBV12-5,TRBJ2-7,TGTGCTAGTGGTTTGGTACGTCCTGGAGGGTCGGGGACCGCCGTACCCTACGAGCAGTACTTC,CASGLVRPGGSGTAVPYEQYF
NA,NA,TRBV29-1,TRBJ2-1,TGCAGCGTCAAAAGGGACCGAGGGATCAATGAGCAGTTCTTC,CSVKRDRGINEQFF
NA,TRBD1,TRBV5-1,TRBJ1-2,TGCGCCAGCAGCATTGGACAGGGAAACAATGGCTACACCTTC,CASSIGQGNNGYTF
NA,NA,TRBV7-8,TRBJ1-5,TGTGCCAGCAGCTTAGGATTTGGTGGGCAGCCCCAGCATTTT,CASSLGFGGQPQHF
NA,NA,TRBV6-5,TRBJ1-2,TGTGCCAGCAGGCCTAACGGGGGAGGCTACACCTTC,CASRPNGGGYTF
NA,NA,TRBV18,TRBJ1-2,TGTGCCAGCTCACCGGGACTCTTTGGCTACACCTTC,CASSPGLFGYTF
NA,TRBD1,TRBV2,TRBJ2-7,TGTGCCAGCGAGGGGGGGACAGGGAGGTACGAGCAGTACTTC,CASEGGTGRYEQYF
NA,NA,TRBV9,TRBJ2-1,TGTGCCAGCAGCGTAGCTGAGACTAGGGCCTATGAGCAGTTCTTC,CASSVAETRAYEQFF
NA,NA,TRBV28,TRBJ1-2,TGTGCCAGCAGCCATAGTTACTATGGCTACACCTTC,CASSHSYYGYTF
NA,TRBD2,TRBV10-3,TRBJ2-2,TGTGCCATCAGTGAGGGCGGGAGGGCCTCCGGGGAGCTGTTTTTT,CAISEGGRASGELFF
once,NA,TRBV30,TRBJ1-1,TGTGCCTGGAGTTCGGGCAGGTTGGGCACTGAAGCTTTCTTT,CAWSSGRLGTEAFF
NA,NA,TRBV27,TRBJ1-4,TGTGCCAGCAGTTTATGGGGTCGGAGTTGGGGTCTTAATGAAAAACTGTTTTTT,CASSLWGRSWGLNEKLFF
NA,NA,TRBV5-1,TRBJ2-3,TGCGCCAGCAGCTGGCAGACGGCAGATACGCAGTATTTT,CASSWQTADTQYF
NA,NA,TRBV5-5,TRBJ1-5,TGTGCCAGCACCCCATCAGGGAGGCTCAATCAGCCCCAGCATTTT,CASTPSGRLNQPQHF
NA,TRBD2,TRBV5-1,TRBJ2-1,TGCGCCAGCAGCTTGGAAGCGGGAGCCTACAATGAGCAGTTCTTC,CASSLEAGAYNEQFF
NA,NA,TRBV5-8,TRBJ2-1,TGTGCCAGCAGCACTCCGGGACCAACGCCAGTCTTC,CASSTPGPTPVF